Below, 24 T cell receptor beta chains from the same sample are listed, as sequenced in a study of blood T cell repertoires in COVID-19 (dated by TCRdb to 2019 to 2021). The library was made by the immunoSEQ multiplex PCR assay. The table comes from immuneACCESS by way of TCRdb, which keeps in-frame sequences with V and J called. Part of the clones is missing from these tables; in studies checked, under half for an unresolved V gene and the rest for unknown reasons. This sample lists 30,000 to 35,000 clones; under 85% were detected once. The ten largest clones represent 35% of the sample. Specimen: peripheral blood. Receptor source: a man older than 75 with acute or convalescent COVID-19.

This clone turned up a few times. This chain uses TRBV6-2 or TRBV6-3 with TRBJ1-1; D possibly corresponds to TRBD1 (5 bases). V was cut by 4 bases and J by 5 bases, with 8 bases left in between. The CDR3 loop spans 12 amino acids. Germline V lookup: CDR1 MNHEY, CDR2 SVGEGT. CDR3: CASSWGRTEAFF. The CDR3 nucleotides read TGTGCCAGCAGTTGGGGGAGGACTGAAGCTTTCTTT.

In this sample, this clone turned up a few times. The chain has TRBV3-1 (or the pseudogene TRBV3-2) and TRBJ2-1; 12 bases are a match to TRBD2. The J segment lost 8 bases and the V segment lost 0 bases, leaving 11 bases of the junction unmatched. The CDR3 is 18 residues long. Germline V gene sequence: CDR1 LGHDT, CDR2 YNNKEL (reference sequence). The CDR3 DNA sequence: TGTGCCAGCAGCCAAGACCCGTACCTAGCGGGGGGGCAAGATGAGCAGTTCTTC. Translating it yields CASSQDPYLAGGQDEQFF.

The chain recombines TRBV11-2 with TRBJ1-5; 10 positions agree with TRBD1. Germline CDR1 SGHAT, CDR2 FQNNGV. There are 15 residues in the CDR3. With 8 bases clipped from V and 6 bases from J, the junction kept 10 bases outside the gene matches. The CDR3 bases are TGTGCCAGCTCCCGGGACAGGGGAAGTGGTCAGCCCCAGCATTTT. Protein sequence: CASSRDRGSGQPQHF.

The V gene is TRBV19, the J gene TRBJ1-5; the match to TRBD1 covers 10 bases. CDR3 size: 16 residues. CDR1 LNHDA and CDR2 SQIVND come from the germline V gene (reference sequence). J gave up 4 bases and V 6 bases, and 9 bases lay outside the gene matches. CDR3 in amino acids: CASRPQWGQGNQPQHF. In nucleotides, the CDR3 is TGTGCCAGTAGACCCCAATGGGGACAGGGGAATCAGCCCCAGCATTTT.

This clone was counted only a few times. This chain links TRBV6-2 or TRBV6-3 with TRBJ2-7; D unclear. The CDR3 spans 13 residues. The germline CDR1 and CDR2 sequences are MNHEY and SVGEGT. With 3 bases removed from V and 1 base from J, the gap between germline ends came to 7 bases. The CDR3 here is CASSYSGSYEQYF. The CDR3 DNA reads as TGTGCCAGCAGTTATTCCGGGTCCTACGAGCAGTACTTC.

Only a few counts were recorded for this clone. The chain has TRBV24-1 and TRBJ1-5, with a possible D match to TRBD1 (5 bases). The V gene's germline CDR1 is KGHDR and CDR2 SFDVKD. Trimming removed 5 bases at V and 0 bases at J, with 13 bases between. CDR3 length: 16 residues. The CDR3 DNA follows: TGTGCCACCAGTGCAACCGGGACTGATAGCAATCAGCCCCAGCATTTT. This gives the protein CATSATGTDSNQPQHF.

This clone was picked up a small number of times. The chain couples TRBV19 to TRBJ2-4; 8 nucleotides match TRBD1. The germline V gene has CDR1 LNHDA and CDR2 SQIVND (reference sequence). The CDR3 length is 14 residues. With 6 bases clipped from V and 7 bases from J, the junction kept 8 bases outside the gene matches. In nucleotides, the CDR3 is TGTGCCAGTAGGGAGACAGGGGTATGGAACATTCAGTACTTC. Amino acid sequence: CASRETGVWNIQYF.

The chain recombines TRBV19 with TRBJ2-7; the D gene is possibly TRBD1 (6 bases). This CDR3 has 14 amino acids. CDR1 and CDR2 from the germline V gene are LNHDA and SQIVND (reference sequence). The germline V and J ends were trimmed by 0 bases and 1 base, with 7 bases remaining between them. CDR3 residues: CASSIEGASYEQYF. In DNA, the CDR3 is TGTGCCAGTAGTATAGAGGGGGCTTCCTACGAGCAGTACTTC.

The chain links TRBV15 to TRBJ2-7; 8 positions agree with TRBD2. V lost 3 bases to trimming and J lost 3 bases; unmatched junction nucleotides: 7. Germline CDR1 and CDR2: LNHNV and YYDKDF (reference sequence). The CDR3 totals 15 residues. Written as DNA, the CDR3 is TGTGCCACCAGCAGGGACGTCGGGGGGGGCTACGAGCAGTACTTC. Its protein is CATSRDVGGGYEQYF.

This clone was found a few times. The chain recombines TRBV6-5 with TRBJ1-1; TRBD1 matches at 7 bases. V shed 2 bases and J 0 bases; nucleotides not matched to a gene: 6. From germline, CDR1 is MNHEY and CDR2 SVGAGI. The CDR3 length is 16 residues. The CDR3: CASSYSTGVVNTEAFF. The CDR3 DNA reads TGTGCCAGCAGTTACAGCACAGGGGTGGTGAACACTGAAGCTTTCTTT.

In this sample, this clone turned up a few times. The V gene is TRBV24-1, the J gene TRBJ1-6; D is undetermined. Germline CDR1 reads KGHDR; CDR2 reads SFDVKD. V lost 5 bases to trimming and J lost 7 bases, with 17 bases between them. The CDR3 is 16 amino acids. DNA of the CDR3: TGTGCCACCAGTGGAAAGGCCGGGAGGGTCAATTCACCCCTCCACTTT. Amino acid sequence: CATSGKAGRVNSPLHF.

The J gene is TRBJ1-2, the V gene TRBV5-1; weak D call: TRBD1 (5 bases). The germline gives CDR1 SGHRS, CDR2 YFSETQ. Trimming removed 0 bases at V and 8 bases at J, with 14 bases between. The CDR3 has 14 residues. CDR3: CASSLAATAGGYTF. In nucleotides, the CDR3 is TGCGCCAGCAGCTTGGCCGCGACAGCGGGAGGCTACACCTTC.

V gene TRBV14 combines with J gene TRBJ1-2; 8 bases fit TRBD1. CDR1 and CDR2 from the germline V gene are SGHDN and FVKESK. Trimming took 6 bases from V and 6 from J; bases not matched to a gene: 9. The CDR3 covers 14 residues. CDR3 coding DNA: TGTGCCAGCAGTCAGGGGCGACAGGGGAATGGCTACACCTTC. Translated, it gives CASSQGRQGNGYTF.

V is TRBV30 and J is TRBJ1-2; 8 bases agree with TRBD1. V shed 4 bases, J shed 10 bases, and the junction held 8 bases outside the gene matches. Germline-derived CDR1 and CDR2 are GTSNPN and SVGIG (reference sequence). The length of the CDR3 is 12 residues. CDR3 region: CAWKGAGGHYTF. The CDR3 DNA reads TGTGCCTGGAAAGGGGCAGGGGGCCACTACACCTTC. The entire variable domain, with the rest obtained from reference TRBV30 and TRBJ1-2, is as follows: SQTIHQWPATLVQPVGSPLSLECTVEGTSNPNLYWYRQAAGRGLQLLFYSVGIGQISSEVPQNLSASRPQDRQFILSSKKLLLSDSGFYLCAWKGAGGHYTFGSGTRLTVV.

The V call is TRBV2, the J call TRBJ2-5; TRBD2 might be the D (6 bases). The CDR3 runs 13 residues. The germline gives CDR1 SNHLY, CDR2 FYNNEI. CDR3 DNA: TGTGCGACCGGCGGGGTAATTGTCGAGACCCAGTACTTC. This sequence encodes CATGGVIVETQYF.

The gene calls are TRBV5-4 and TRBJ1-2; TRBD1 might be the D (5 bases). The germline V and J ends were trimmed by 0 bases and 8 bases, with 14 bases remaining between them. Germline lookup yields CDR1 SGHNT and CDR2 YYREEE (reference sequence). The CDR3 has 14 amino acids. CDR3 sequence reads: CASSLAGRGVGYTF. CDR3 sequence (DNA): TGTGCCAGCAGCTTGGCAGGACGGGGGGTCGGCTACACCTTC.

This chain links TRBV7-9 with TRBJ2-2; possibly TRBD2 for D (6 bases). CDR1 and CDR2 (germline): SEHNR, FQNEAQ (reference sequence). CDR3 length equals 15 residues. Trimming removed 5 bases at V and 5 bases at J, with 15 bases between. CDR3 amino acids: CASSLGAGTTGELFF. In nucleotides, the CDR3 is TGTGCCAGCAGCCTAGGGGCGGGAACAACCGGGGAGCTGTTTTTT.

This rearrangement joins TRBV5-1 to TRBJ1-1, with a tentative D call TRBD1 (6 bases). The CDR3 spans 12 residues. CDR1 is SGHRS and CDR2 is YFSETQ in the germline V gene. V was clipped by 4 bases and J by 7 bases, with 11 bases between them. The CDR3 reads CASSTDRFEAFF. In DNA, the CDR3 is TGCGCCAGCAGCACAGACAGGTTTGAAGCTTTCTTT.

The CDR3 DNA is TGTGCCAGCAGCCAATCGAAGACAAAAGAGACCCAGTACTTC. It is translated as CASSQSKTKETQYF. V gene TRBV3-1 (or the pseudogene TRBV3-2) combines with J gene TRBJ2-5; no clear D gene. This CDR3 has 14 residues. Per germline, CDR1 LGHDT and CDR2 YNNKEL (reference sequence). V was cut by 2 bases and J by 3 bases, with 10 bases left in between.

The chain is built from TRBV5-8 and TRBJ2-1; 7 positions match TRBD2. This CDR3 is built from 15 residues. V lost 7 bases to trimming and J lost 4 bases; unmatched junction nucleotides: 11. Germline V gene data show CDR1 as SGHTS and CDR2 as YDEGEE. CDR3 DNA sequence: TGTGCCAGCGCCTCCGGAGCGGGGTCTTACAATGAGCAGTTCTTC. Translation gives CASASGAGSYNEQFF.

This chain connects TRBV5-1 to TRBJ1-6; D possibly corresponds to TRBD1 (6 bases). This CDR3 is built from 16 residues. Germline CDR1 and CDR2: SGHRS and YFSETQ. V lost 5 bases to trimming and J lost 5 bases, with 17 bases between them. CDR3 protein: CASSRDGGVHNSPLHF. DNA for the CDR3: TGCGCCAGCAGTAGGGATGGGGGCGTCCATAATTCACCCCTCCACTTT.

The chain recombines TRBV5-1 with TRBJ2-1, with TRBD2 matching 8 bases. This CDR3 region has 13 residues. After removal of 2 bases from V and 8 bases from J, the junction contained 3 bases not matched to a gene. Germline values: CDR1 SGHRS, CDR2 YFSETQ. The CDR3 region is CASSLTGGHEQFF. The CDR3 nucleotides read TGCGCCAGCAGCTTAACGGGGGGGCATGAGCAGTTCTTC.

The chain has TRBV15 and TRBJ1-2; 9 nucleotides agree with TRBD1. This CDR3 is 14 amino acids long. Germline loops: CDR1 LNHNV, CDR2 YYDKDF (reference sequence). The V segment lost 0 bases and the J segment 7 bases; nucleotides outside the gene matches: 3. In DNA, the CDR3 is TGTGCCACCAGCAGAGAGACAGGGGGAGGTGGCTACACCTTC. Protein sequence: CATSRETGGGGYTF. Supplemented by reference TRBV15 and TRBJ1-2, the full variable domain reads DAMVIQNPRYQVTQFGKPVTLSCSQTLNHNVMYWYQQKSSQAPKLLFHYYDKDFNNEADTPDNFQSRRPNTSFCFLDIRSPGLGDTAMYLCATSRETGGGGYTFGSGTRLTVV.

The chain uses TRBV3-1 (or the pseudogene TRBV3-2) and TRBJ2-2; 8 positions agree with TRBD2. This CDR3 region has 15 residues. Germline trimming cut 6 bases from V and 1 base from J; bases unmatched to any gene: 4. Germline lookup yields CDR1 LGHDT and CDR2 YNNKEL (reference sequence). CDR3 sequence reads: CASRPGLVNTGELFF. The CDR3 DNA reads as TGTGCCAGCAGGCCGGGACTAGTGAACACCGGGGAGCTGTTTTTT.